These 7 T cell receptor beta chains came from one sample sequenced in a study of blood T cell repertoires in COVID-19. The data were produced by immunoSEQ multiplex PCR, yet TCRdb's version contains in-frame clones alone and is incomplete. The table shows 140,000 or so clones, with about 87% occurring only once. The sample was peripheral blood. The receptor set was obtained from a woman of 80 years or more with acute or convalescent COVID-19.

Of note for this clone: A junction boundary mismatches the germline segment, possibly from a read error. The gene calls are TRBV7-8 and TRBJ2-5, with 8 bases aligning to TRBD2. CDR1 SGHVS and CDR2 FQNEAQ come from the germline V gene. The CDR3 has 18 residues. The CDR3: CASRETGRGVLQKETRYF. The CDR3 nucleotides are TGTGCCAGCAGGGAAACGGGGCGGGGGGTCCTCCAAAAAGAGACCCGGTACTTC.

This clone was picked up one time. The chain recombines TRBV7-9 with TRBJ2-7, with a tentative D call TRBD2 (6 bases). Germline V CDR1 and CDR2: SEHNR, FQNEAQ (reference sequence). Trimming stripped 11 bases from V and 7 bases from J, with 15 bases between. The CDR3 contains 11 residues. The CDR3 DNA follows: TGTGCCTCCCTGGGGGAGGAAGAGCAGTACTTC. This encodes CASLGEEEQYF.

This clone was found once. The V and J genes are TRBV6-5 and TRBJ1-1; no clear D. Germline-derived CDR1 and CDR2 are MNHEY and SVGAGI. Trimming took off 7 bases at V and 0 bases at J, with 3 bases between the two ends. The CDR3 totals 11 residues. CDR3 DNA sequence: TGTGCCAGCACATTGAACACTGAAGCTTTCTTT. This codes for CASTLNTEAFF.

The sample holds one count of this clone. The chain joins TRBV5-1 to TRBJ2-6; TRBD1 matches 10 bases. CDR1 and CDR2 (germline): SGHRS, YFSETQ. The CDR3 consists of 21 residues. V trimming: 4 bases; J trimming: 1 base; junction bases outside the gene matches: 17. The CDR3 coding sequence is TGCGCCAGCAGCGTGGAGAGACAGGGGGCGTTAGGGCCGTCTGGGGCCAACGTCCTGACTTTC. Residues: CASSVERQGALGPSGANVLTF.

V usage is TRBV7-2 and J usage is TRBJ1-4, with TRBD1 matching over 9 bases. CDR1 is SGHTA, CDR2 FQGNSA, per germline. The CDR3 has 16 amino acids. Trimming at V came to 5 bases and at J to 4 bases, leaving 8 bases not matched to a gene. The CDR3 DNA reads TGTGCCAGCAGCATCCCGACAGGGGGGAGTAATGAAAAACTGTTTTTT. This sequence encodes CASSIPTGGSNEKLFF.

This sequence joins TRBV5-1 and TRBJ2-7, with TRBD1 matching over 9 bases. V lost 2 bases, J lost 4 bases, and 7 bases stayed unmatched. Germline lookup yields CDR1 SGHRS and CDR2 YFSETQ. The CDR3 has 15 amino acids. The CDR3 sequence: CASSLTGGVEYEQYF. CDR3 in DNA: TGCGCCAGCAGCTTAACAGGGGGCGTGGAGTACGAGCAGTACTTC.

The chain employs TRBV7-2 and TRBJ2-1; TRBD1 is a possible D gene (5 bases). From germline, CDR1 is SGHTA and CDR2 FQGNSA. With 0 bases removed from V and 1 base from J, the gap between germline ends came to 7 bases. CDR3 length equals 15 residues. The CDR3 nucleotides are TGTGCCAGCAGCTTAGCGGGGCCGTCCTACAATGAGCAGTTCTTC. Its translation is CASSLAGPSYNEQFF. Full variable domain (outside the CDR3, taken from reference TRBV7-2 and TRBJ2-1): GAGVSQSPSNKVTEKGKDVELRCDPISGHTALYWYRQSLGQGLEFLIYFQGNSAPDKSGLPSDRFSAERTGGSVSTLTIQRTQQEDSAVYLCASSLAGPSYNEQFFGPGTRLTVL.